These T cell receptor beta chains were read from a single sample in a study of control samples from healthy donors and cancer patients. The table came from immunoSEQ multiplex PCR; TCRdb's copy has only in-frame clones and leaves some out. The sample carries 96,000 or so clones, 85% to 95% recorded once. Sequencing used blood. Receptors were obtained from a man younger than 35 in good health. The CDR3 runs from the conserved cysteine through the conserved F or W. The order of the fields is D gene, clone size, V gene, J gene, CDR3 DNA, CDR3 protein. The D gene is left open where the match is weak. Clone size, where shown, is once, few, many, or a class for clones that have expanded.

TRBD1	-	TRBV7-9	TRBJ2-2	TGTGCCAGCAGCTCCAACAATCCCGGGACAGGGAACACCGGGGAGCTGTTTTTT	CASSSNNPGTGNTGELFF
TRBD2	-	TRBV7-3	TRBJ2-1	TGTGCCAGCAGCTTATCCCCGGGGGGAGCGGGAGGGACGAATGAGCAGTTCTTC	CASSLSPGGAGGTNEQFF
-	-	TRBV27	TRBJ1-2	TGTGCCAGCTGGGGACTCTATGGCTACACCTTC	CASWGLYGYTF
TRBD2	-	TRBV4-1	TRBJ2-7	TGCGCCAGCAGCCAAGCCTTGGGACTAGCTTACGAGCAGTACTTC	CASSQALGLAYEQYF
-	-	TRBV2	TRBJ1-2	TGTGCCAGCAGTGAAGAGGGGAATGGCTACACCTTC	CASSEEGNGYTF
TRBD1	-	TRBV27	TRBJ1-2	TGTGCCAGCAGCCAACAGGGGAACTATGGCTACACCTTC	CASSQQGNYGYTF
TRBD2	-	TRBV9	TRBJ2-3	TGTGCCAGCAGCTCGAGGGACTACCACATAGGTACGCAGTATTTT	CASSSRDYHIGTQYF
-	-	TRBV4-1	TRBJ2-5	TGCGCCAGCAGCCTGAGGTCCCAGGGGGAGACCCAGTACTTC	CASSLRSQGETQYF
-	-	TRBV5-1	TRBJ1-1	TGCGCCAGCAGCTTGGGGCCCCCGTGGCAGACTGAAGCTTTCTTT	CASSLGPPWQTEAFF
TRBD1	-	TRBV27	TRBJ2-7	TGTGCCAGCAGTTTGGGGACAGCACCCTACGAGCAGTACTTC	CASSLGTAPYEQYF
TRBD1	-	TRBV6-1	TRBJ2-1	TGTGCCAGCAGTGAAGGGACAGGGGGGCACAATGAGCAGTTCTTC	CASSEGTGGHNEQFF
TRBD1	once	TRBV6-5	TRBJ1-2	TGTGCCAGCAGTTATACCGGACAGGTTATAGAAGGCTACACCTTC	CASSYTGQVIEGYTF
-	-	TRBV27	TRBJ1-1	TGTGCCAGCTGGCAAAGAGCACCTGAAGCTTTCTTT	CASWQRAPEAFF
TRBD1	-	TRBV3-1/TRBV3-2	TRBJ1-2	TGTGCCAGCAGCCCTTTGGTTGAGACAGGGTATGGCTACACCTTC	CASSPLVETGYGYTF
-	-	TRBV6-5	TRBJ2-5	TGTGCCAGCAGACCGCAGGGTGGAGTACGAGAGACCCAGTACTTC	CASRPQGGVRETQYF
TRBD1	-	TRBV6-5	TRBJ1-2	TGTGCCAGCAGGGGGACAGAGGTCTATGGCTACACCTTC	CASRGTEVYGYTF
-	-	TRBV5-4	TRBJ1-1	TGTGCCAGCAGCTCCGGCATTGACACTGAAGCTTTCTTT	CASSSGIDTEAFF
-	-	TRBV29-1	TRBJ2-7	TGCAGCGCCGGGACTCCTCACGAGCAGTACTTC	CSAGTPHEQYF
TRBD1	-	TRBV19	TRBJ1-5	TGTGCCAGTAGGGGGGACAGCGAAGACGTGATAAATCAGCCCCAGCATTTT	CASRGDSEDVINQPQHF
-	once	TRBV27	TRBJ1-6	TGTGCCAGCAGTTTAAGGACTGGGGTGGGGTCACCCCTCCACTTT	CASSLRTGVGSPLHF
-	-	TRBV3-1/TRBV3-2	TRBJ1-2	TGTGCCAGCAGCCCCCAGGGATCGGGGGGCTATGGCTACACCTTC	CASSPQGSGGYGYTF